This is a list of T cell receptor beta chains from one sample in a study of cytomegalovirus exposure and HLA in healthy donors. Generated by immunoSEQ multiplex PCR, the TCRdb table keeps only in-frame clones and is missing some. The data include tens of thousands of clones; the top ten clones carry approximately 10%. Source material: PBMCs. All receptors derive from a woman between 45 and 60 years old in good health and CMV-seropositive. The CDR3 runs from the conserved cysteine through the conserved F or W. The D gene is left open where the match is weak.

J,V,length,D,CDR3,DNA
TRBJ1-4,TRBV5-6,14,TRBD1,CASSQRTGNEKLFF,TGTGCCAGCAGCCAAAGGACAGGGAATGAAAAACTGTTTTTT
TRBJ1-4,TRBV25-1,15,-,CASSDYPWENEKLFF,TGTGCCAGCAGTGATTACCCTTGGGAGAATGAAAAACTGTTTTTT
TRBJ2-7,TRBV6-5,14,-,CASSYSGQAEEQYF,TGTGCCAGCAGTTACTCCGGCCAGGCCGAGGAGCAGTACTTC
TRBJ2-3,TRBV10-3,15,-,CAISESESSTDTQYF,TGTGCCATCAGTGAGTCGGAGAGTAGCACAGATACGCAGTATTTT
TRBJ1-2,TRBV5-6,18,TRBD1,CASSSGTGLSHLNYGYTF,TGTGCCAGCAGCTCCGGGACAGGGCTGAGCCACCTTAACTATGGCTACACCTTC
TRBJ1-2,TRBV5-5,13,-,CASSLVVQYGYTF,TGTGCCAGCAGCTTGGTAGTGCAATATGGCTACACCTTC
TRBJ1-1,TRBV5-1,18,-,CASSLFQRTARMNTEAFF,TGCGCCAGCAGCTTGTTCCAACGGACAGCGCGGATGAACACTGAAGCTTTCTTT
TRBJ1-5,TRBV6-1,15,-,CASSEVGGEGQPQHF,TGTGCCAGCAGTGAAGTCGGAGGGGAGGGTCAGCCCCAGCATTTT
TRBJ1-1,TRBV5-1,12,-,CASSLDWTEAFF,TGCGCCAGCAGCTTGGACTGGACTGAAGCTTTCTTT
TRBJ2-7,TRBV9,11,-,CASSSSGEQYF,TGTGCCAGCAGCAGTAGTGGCGAGCAGTACTTC
TRBJ2-7,TRBV6-6,15,-,CASSSGRGWSYEQYF,TGTGCCAGCAGTTCCGGGCGGGGTTGGTCCTACGAGCAGTACTTC
TRBJ2-1,TRBV9,15,TRBD2,CASSEVSGGRGEQFF,TGTGCCAGCAGCGAAGTTAGCGGGGGGAGGGGTGAGCAGTTCTTC
TRBJ2-2,TRBV18,16,-,CASSQPHGQESGELFF,TGTGCCAGCTCACAACCTCACGGACAAGAAAGCGGGGAGCTGTTTTTT
TRBJ2-5,TRBV7-9,14,-,CASSFSGNQETQYF,TGTGCCAGCAGCTTTAGCGGAAACCAAGAGACCCAGTACTTC
TRBJ2-7,TRBV6-1,16,TRBD2,CASSDRLAGVSDEQYF,TGTGCCAGCAGTGATCGGCTAGCGGGAGTCTCCGACGAGCAGTACTTC
TRBJ1-6,TRBV5-6,14,-,CASSSWTLDSPLHF,TGTGCCAGCAGCTCCTGGACATTAGATTCACCCCTCCACTTT
TRBJ1-1,TRBV30,13,-,CACAQEPNTEAFF,TGTGCCTGTGCACAGGAGCCGAACACTGAAGCTTTCTTT
TRBJ2-2,TRBV6-1,15,TRBD1,CASRTGGSGTGELFF,TGTGCCAGCAGGACAGGGGGCTCGGGCACCGGGGAGCTGTTTTTT
TRBJ2-1,TRBV10-2,13,-,CASQTGEANEQFF,TGCGCCAGCCAAACAGGGGAGGCAAATGAGCAGTTCTTC
TRBJ2-5,TRBV6-5,15,TRBD1,CASSYPGTGEETQYF,TGTGCCAGCAGTTACCCGGGGACAGGTGAAGAGACCCAGTACTTC
TRBJ1-5,TRBV19,13,-,CASSIGGNQPQHF,TGTGCCAGTAGTATTGGAGGAAATCAGCCCCAGCATTTT
TRBJ1-5,TRBV28,14,TRBD1,CASSIQGENQPQHF,TGTGCCAGCAGTATACAGGGGGAGAATCAGCCCCAGCATTTT
TRBJ1-2,TRBV9,15,TRBD1,CASSAVGQASYGYTF,TGTGCCAGCAGCGCGGTCGGACAGGCGAGCTATGGCTACACCTTC
TRBJ1-5,TRBV6-6,14,TRBD1,CASSSGQENQPQHF,TGTGCCAGCAGTTCCGGACAGGAAAATCAGCCCCAGCATTTT
TRBJ1-5,TRBV18,17,TRBD1,CASSPGLYRGSNQPQHF,TGTGCCAGCTCACCGGGTCTCTACAGGGGTTCCAATCAGCCCCAGCATTTT
TRBJ2-1,TRBV12-5,17,TRBD1,CASGWEIRGPSGDEQFF,TGTGCTAGTGGTTGGGAGATCAGGGGGCCCTCGGGGGATGAGCAGTTCTTC